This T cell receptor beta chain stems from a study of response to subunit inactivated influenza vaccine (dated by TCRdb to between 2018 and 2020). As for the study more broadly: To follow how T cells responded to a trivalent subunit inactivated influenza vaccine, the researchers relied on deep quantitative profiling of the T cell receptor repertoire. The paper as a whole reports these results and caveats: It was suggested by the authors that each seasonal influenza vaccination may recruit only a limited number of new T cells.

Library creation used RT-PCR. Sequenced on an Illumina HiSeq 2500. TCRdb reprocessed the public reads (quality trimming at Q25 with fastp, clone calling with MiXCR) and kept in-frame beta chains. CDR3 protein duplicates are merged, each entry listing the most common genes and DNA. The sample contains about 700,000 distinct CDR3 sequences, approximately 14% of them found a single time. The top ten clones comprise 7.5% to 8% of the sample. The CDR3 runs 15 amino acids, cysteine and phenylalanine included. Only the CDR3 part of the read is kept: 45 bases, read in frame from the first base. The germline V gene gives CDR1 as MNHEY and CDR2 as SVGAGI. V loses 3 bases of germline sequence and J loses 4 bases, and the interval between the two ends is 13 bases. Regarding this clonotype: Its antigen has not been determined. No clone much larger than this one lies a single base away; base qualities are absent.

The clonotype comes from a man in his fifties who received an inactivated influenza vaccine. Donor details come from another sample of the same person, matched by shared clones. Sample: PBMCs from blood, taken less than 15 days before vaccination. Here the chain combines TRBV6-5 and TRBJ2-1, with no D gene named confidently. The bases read TGTGCCAGCAGTTATGCGGCGCACCGGTACAATGAGCAGTTCTTC. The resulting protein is CASSYAAHRYNEQFF.